The entry below gives a single TCR beta chain sequence along with its context. Its target is not known. The sample comes from a study of cytotoxic CD8 clonotypes in ibrutinib-treated CLL. Per the germline V gene, CDR1 is LNHDA and CDR2 is SQIVND (reference sequence). The CDR3 sequence is 14 residues long. Trimming left V 6 bases short and J 3 bases short, with 15 bases between. Points from the study as a whole: Baseline clonality was higher than in age-matched healthy donors and moved in step with circulating CD8+ T-cell counts.

TCRdb's copy holds only in-frame clones and misses some; the assay was immunoSEQ multiplex PCR. The data contain 65,000 to 90,000 clones, less than 90% of them singletons. This sequence was found in a human donor with chronic lymphocytic leukemia. J is TRBJ2-7 and V is TRBV19; D possibly uses TRBD1 or TRBD2 (5 bases each). The sample here was PBMCs, taken after 24 months of ibrutinib treatment. Here the CDR3 reads CASRDRDGDYEQYF. Written as DNA, the CDR3 is TGTGCCAGTAGGGACCGGGACGGGGACTACGAGCAGTACTTC.